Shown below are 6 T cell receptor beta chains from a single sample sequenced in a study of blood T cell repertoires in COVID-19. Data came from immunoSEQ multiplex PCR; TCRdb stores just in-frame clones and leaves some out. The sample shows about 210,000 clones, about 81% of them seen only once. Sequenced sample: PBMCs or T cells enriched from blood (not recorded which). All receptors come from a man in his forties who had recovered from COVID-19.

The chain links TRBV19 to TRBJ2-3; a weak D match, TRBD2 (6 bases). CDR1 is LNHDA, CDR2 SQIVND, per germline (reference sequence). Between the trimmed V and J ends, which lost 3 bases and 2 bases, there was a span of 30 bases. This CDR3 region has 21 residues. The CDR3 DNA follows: TGTGCCAGTAGTATGGGTAGCGGAGGGAGCGGGCTCGGATCGGACACAGATACGCAGTATTTT. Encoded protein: CASSMGSGGSGLGSDTDTQYF.

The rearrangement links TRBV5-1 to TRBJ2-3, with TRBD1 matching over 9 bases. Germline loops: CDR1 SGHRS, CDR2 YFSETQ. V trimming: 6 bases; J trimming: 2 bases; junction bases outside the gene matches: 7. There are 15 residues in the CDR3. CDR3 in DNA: TGCGCCAGCATCCGGGACAGGGCCGTCACAGATACGCAGTATTTT. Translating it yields CASIRDRAVTDTQYF. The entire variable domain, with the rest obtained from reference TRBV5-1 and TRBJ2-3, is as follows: KAGVTQTPRYLIKTRGQQVTLSCSPISGHRSVSWYQQTPGQGLQFLFEYFSETQRNKGNFPGRFSGRQFSNSRSEMNVSTLELGDSALYLCASIRDRAVTDTQYFGPGTRLTVL.

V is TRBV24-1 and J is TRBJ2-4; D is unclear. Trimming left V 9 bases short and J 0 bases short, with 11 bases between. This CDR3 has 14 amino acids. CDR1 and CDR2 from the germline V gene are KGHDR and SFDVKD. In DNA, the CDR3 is TGTGCCACCGGGCGAGAACTAGCCAAAAACATTCAGTACTTC. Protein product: CATGRELAKNIQYF.

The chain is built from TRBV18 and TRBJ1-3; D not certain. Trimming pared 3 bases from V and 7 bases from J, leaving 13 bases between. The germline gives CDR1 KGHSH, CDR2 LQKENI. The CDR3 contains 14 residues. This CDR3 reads CASSPPTAGNTIYF. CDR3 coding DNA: TGTGCCAGCTCACCCCCGACTGCGGGGAACACCATATATTTT.

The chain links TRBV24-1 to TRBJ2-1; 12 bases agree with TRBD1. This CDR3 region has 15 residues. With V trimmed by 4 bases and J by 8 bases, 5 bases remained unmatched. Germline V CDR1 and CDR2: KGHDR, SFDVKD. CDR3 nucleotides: TGTGCCACCAGTGAAGCCGGGACAGGGGGCGATGAGCAGTTCTTC. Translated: CATSEAGTGGDEQFF.

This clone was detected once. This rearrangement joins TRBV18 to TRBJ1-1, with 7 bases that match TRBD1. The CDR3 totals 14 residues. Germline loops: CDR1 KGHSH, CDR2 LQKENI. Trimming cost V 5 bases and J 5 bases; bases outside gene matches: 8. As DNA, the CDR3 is TGTGCCAGCTCAAAGTCCGGGACAGCTACTGAAGCTTTCTTT. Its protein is CASSKSGTATEAFF.